The clone carrying this TCR beta chain was counted ten times or more. The antigen remains unidentified. Germline and junction disagree at one end, which may indicate a read error. TCRs were amplified from roughly 650 ng gDNA of bulk tumor per sample. While surgery was under way, several biopsies spaced far apart were taken per primary tumor. It was patients with untreated, newly diagnosed non-small cell lung cancer who underwent curative surgery. All donors had received a new diagnosis of non-small cell lung cancer and were undergoing surgery with curative intent. This sample is drawn from a study of immune heterogeneity within non-small cell lung tumors. Whole-study context: Tumors were classified as 4 squamous cell carcinomas, about ten non-squamous carcinomas and 1 not otherwise specified.

The study's findings and limits: For the most part, the T-cell receptor beta clonotypes present at high frequency were distinct from one individual patient to the next.

CDR3 of TCR beta was amplified by multiplex PCR that used 32 V and 13 J primers. TCRdb called the multiplex PCR reads again in MiXCR, with one record for every CDR3 protein. Altogether 5,600 or so distinct CDR3 sequences are present, roughly 18% being singletons, with the ten largest covering about 3.8%. Germline CDR1 is SQVTM and CDR2 is ANQGSEA. This CDR3 contains 12 residues. The sequence came from a man aged 35 to 55 with non-small cell lung cancer. The chain carries TRBV29-1 and TRBJ1-1; D gene unclear. Specimen: lung tumor tissue. Here the CDR3 DNA reads TGCAGCGTGGCGACTGTGAAGACTGAAGCTTTCTTT. Residues: CSVATVKTEAFF.